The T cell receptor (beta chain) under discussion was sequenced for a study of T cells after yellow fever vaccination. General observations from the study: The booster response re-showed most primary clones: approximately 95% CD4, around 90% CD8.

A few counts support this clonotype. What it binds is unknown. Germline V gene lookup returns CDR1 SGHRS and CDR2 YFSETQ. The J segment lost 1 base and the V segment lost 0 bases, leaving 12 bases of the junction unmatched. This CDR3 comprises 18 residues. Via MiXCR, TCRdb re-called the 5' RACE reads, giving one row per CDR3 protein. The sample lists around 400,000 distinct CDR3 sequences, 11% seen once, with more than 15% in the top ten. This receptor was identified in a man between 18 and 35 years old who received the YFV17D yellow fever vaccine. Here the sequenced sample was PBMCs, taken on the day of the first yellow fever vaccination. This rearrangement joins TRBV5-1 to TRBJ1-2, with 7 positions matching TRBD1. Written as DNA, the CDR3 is TGCGCCAGCAGCTTGGGGACTCCGACAGGGCTGTATAACTATGGCTACACCTTC. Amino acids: CASSLGTPTGLYNYGYTF.